What follows are 8 T cell receptor beta chains derived from one specimen sequenced in a study of cytomegalovirus exposure and HLA in healthy donors. Both 60 Vbeta primers and 13 Jbeta primers went into the PCR. Here immunoSEQ multiplex PCR was the method, and the copy in TCRdb shows in-frame clones only, minus some. The table includes around 88,000 clones, 60% to 85% detected once. The sample taken for sequencing was PBMCs. All receptors derive from a man aged 45-65 years in good health and CMV-seropositive.

Details on this clone: Other DNA sequences within the sample encode an identical CDR3. The CDR3: CASSPGQANTEAFF. CDR3 DNA: TGTGCCAGCTCACCCGGACAGGCGAACACTGAAGCTTTCTTT. The chain employs TRBV18 and TRBJ1-1; 7 bases agree with TRBD1. With 3 bases clipped from V and 1 base from J, the junction kept 2 bases outside the gene matches. CDR3 size: 14 residues. Germline lookup yields CDR1 KGHSH and CDR2 LQKENI.

The genes are TRBV7-6 and TRBJ1-6; 8 nucleotides agree with TRBD1. This CDR3 is 17 amino acids long. V gave up 8 bases and J gave up 7 bases; unmatched junction bases: 16. Germline-derived CDR1 and CDR2 are SGHVS and FNYEAQ. The DNA for the CDR3 is TGTGCCAGCCGCCCTTATCGGTGGGGGACAGGAAATTCACCCCTCCACTTT. Translating it yields CASRPYRWGTGNSPLHF.

The CDR3: CASSPGTGLKSPYEQYF. The CDR3 DNA is TGTGCCAGTAGTCCGGGGACAGGACTTAAATCTCCCTACGAGCAGTACTTC. The chain uses TRBV19 and TRBJ2-7, with 8 nucleotides matching TRBD1. The CDR3 runs 17 residues. The germline gives CDR1 LNHDA, CDR2 SQIVND (reference sequence). V shed 5 bases, J shed 2 bases, and the junction held 14 bases outside the gene matches. Complete variable domain (other parts from reference TRBV19 and TRBJ2-7): DGGITQSPKYLFRKEGQNVTLSCEQNLNHDAMYWYRQDPGQGLRLIYYSQIVNDFQKGDIAEGYSVSREKKESFPLTVTSAQKNPTAFYLCASSPGTGLKSPYEQYFGPGTRLTVT.

The chain is built from TRBV4-2 and TRBJ1-2; D is perhaps TRBD1 (5 bases). The CDR3 contains 16 residues. Germline-derived CDR1 and CDR2 are LGHNA and YNFKEQ. V lost 1 base, J lost 2 bases, and 14 bases lay in between. Written as DNA, the CDR3 is TGTGCCAGCAGCCAAGGGGAACAGGTTTCAAACTATGGCTACACCTTC. Protein: CASSQGEQVSNYGYTF.

A few counts support this clone. The V and J genes are TRBV5-8 and TRBJ2-5; 10 bases align to TRBD2. Unmatched junction bases numbered 14, after V lost 10 bases and J lost 5 bases. The CDR3 has 15 residues. Germline CDR1 is SGHTS and CDR2 is YDEGEE. The CDR3 reads CASVAGGPLRETQYF. CDR3 DNA sequence: TGTGCCTCGGTAGCGGGGGGCCCACTTAGGGAGACCCAGTACTTC.

CDR3 nucleotides: TGTGCCAGTAGTAGCGCAAGGCCGGGAGATACGCAGTATTTT. This translates into CASSSARPGDTQYF. The chain couples TRBV19 to TRBJ2-3; D remains ambiguous. Germline CDR1 reads LNHDA; CDR2 reads SQIVND (reference sequence). CDR3 length equals 14 residues. Deletions cut 4 bases from V and 5 bases from J, with 13 bases between.

The rearrangement joins TRBV7-8 to TRBJ2-5, with 7 positions matching TRBD1. CDR3 size: 14 residues. Germline loops: CDR1 SGHVS, CDR2 FQNEAQ. V lost 5 bases, J lost 1 base, and 4 bases stayed unmatched. Here the CDR3 reads CASSNRDSQETQYF. CDR3 in DNA: TGTGCCAGCAGCAACCGGGACAGCCAAGAGACCCAGTACTTC.

The chain uses TRBV19 and TRBJ2-2; 12 bases agree with TRBD1. Germline assignment: CDR1 LNHDA and CDR2 SQIVND (reference sequence). The CDR3 contains 16 residues. J lost 7 bases, V lost 3 bases, and 6 bases had no gene match. The chain's CDR3 is CASSIWGQGAGGELFF. CDR3 bases: TGTGCCAGTAGTATCTGGGGACAGGGGGCCGGCGGGGAGCTGTTTTTT.